These 5 T cell receptor beta chains originate from one sample sequenced in a study of T cell repertoires in cytomegalovirus infection. For these receptors, no antigen is known. MiXCR was run by TCRdb on the reads, yielding one entry per CDR3 protein. The data hold about 920,000 distinct CDR3 sequences, with around 32% observed a single time. Sequenced here: cultured CD8+ T cells from PBMCs, sampled from culture after CMV antigen stimulation. Source of these receptors: a human donor in good health (CMV status not recorded). Some clones in this sample may be carry-over from other donors' samples.

CDR3 amino acids: CASSPLLQGVDYGYTF. DNA for the CDR3: TGTGCCAGCAGTCCACTCCTACAGGGGGTTGACTATGGCTACACCTTC. The V gene is TRBV12-3 or TRBV12-4, the J gene TRBJ1-2; 8 bases align to TRBD1. V lost 5 bases, J lost 3 bases, and 11 bases stayed unmatched. The CDR3 consists of 16 residues.

This clonotype appeared a few times. The chain is built from TRBV12-3 or TRBV12-4 and TRBJ1-1; D not certain. V was clipped by 11 bases and J by 1 base, with 20 bases between them. This CDR3 has 15 residues. The CDR3 bases are TGTGCCGGCACCTTCACCATCCCGGAGAACACTGAAGCTTTCTTT. Translation: CAGTFTIPENTEAFF.

The chain joins TRBV27 to TRBJ1-5, with TRBD1 as a possible D gene (5 bases). This CDR3 is 14 amino acids long. CDR1 MNHEY and CDR2 SMNVEV come from the germline V gene (reference sequence). V dropped 7 bases and J dropped 0 bases, with 10 bases sitting between them. Here the CDR3 DNA reads TGTGCCAGCAATCGGGGCTATAGCAATCAGCCCCAGCATTTT. Protein: CASNRGYSNQPQHF.

The chain links TRBV24-1 to TRBJ2-3, with 13 bases that match TRBD2. The CDR3 extends over 18 amino acids. Germline loops: CDR1 KGHDR, CDR2 SFDVKD. Unmatched junction bases numbered 7, after V lost 3 bases and J lost 2 bases. DNA of the CDR3: TGTGCCACCAGTGATCCCGGGACTAGCGGGGTTGACACAGATACGCAGTATTTT. Protein product: CATSDPGTSGVDTDTQYF.

Many counts were recorded for this clonotype. The rearrangement joins TRBV7-2 to TRBJ2-3, with TRBD2 matching 10 bases. With V trimmed by 5 bases and J by 0 bases, 14 bases remained unmatched. The CDR3 consists of 19 residues. The germline V gene encodes CDR1 SGHTA and CDR2 FQGNSA. The CDR3 loop reads CASSPQSALAGESTDTQYF. CDR3 DNA: TGTGCCAGCAGCCCACAATCCGCGCTAGCGGGGGAGAGCACAGATACGCAGTATTTT.